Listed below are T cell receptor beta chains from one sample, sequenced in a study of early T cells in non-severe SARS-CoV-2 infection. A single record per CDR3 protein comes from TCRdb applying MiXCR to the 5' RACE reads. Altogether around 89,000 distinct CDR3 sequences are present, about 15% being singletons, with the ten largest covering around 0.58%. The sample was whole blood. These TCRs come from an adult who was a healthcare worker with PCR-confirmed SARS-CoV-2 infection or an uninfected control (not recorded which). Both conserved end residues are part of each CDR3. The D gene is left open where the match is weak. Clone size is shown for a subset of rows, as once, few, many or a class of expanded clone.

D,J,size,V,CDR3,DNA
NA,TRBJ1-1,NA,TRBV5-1,CASSLDHQGNTEAFF,TGCGCCAGCAGCTTGGATCATCAGGGGAACACTGAAGCTTTCTTT
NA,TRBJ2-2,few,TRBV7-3,CASSFLGAGELFF,TGTGCCAGCAGCTTCCTTGGCGCCGGGGAGCTGTTTTTT
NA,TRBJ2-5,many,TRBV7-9,CASSPKTLDKETQYF,TGTGCCAGCAGCCCGAAAACTCTAGACAAAGAGACCCAGTACTTC
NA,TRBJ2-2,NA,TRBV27,CASSLSAELGELFF,TGTGCCAGCAGTTTATCAGCGGAATTGGGGGAGCTGTTTTTT
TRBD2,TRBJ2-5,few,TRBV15,CATSRDFQRGETQYF,TGTGCCACCAGCAGAGATTTTCAGCGGGGCGAGACCCAGTACTTC
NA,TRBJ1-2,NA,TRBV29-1,CSVIGLSYGYTF,TGCAGCGTTATAGGACTGAGCTATGGCTACACCTTC
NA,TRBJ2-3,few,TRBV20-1,CSARDLLLASTDTQYF,TGCAGTGCTAGAGATCTTCTACTAGCCAGCACAGATACGCAGTATTTT
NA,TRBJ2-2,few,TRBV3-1,CASSPPWGAGTGELFF,TGTGCCAGCAGCCCCCCGTGGGGGGCGGGCACCGGGGAGCTGTTTTTT
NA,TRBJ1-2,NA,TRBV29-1,CSVVTRGAYGYTF,TGCAGCGTTGTGACCCGGGGGGCCTATGGCTACACCTTC
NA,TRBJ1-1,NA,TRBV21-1,CASSKVLTGTPNTEAFF,TGTGCCAGCAGCAAAGTTTTGACAGGCACACCGAACACTGAAGCTTTCTTT
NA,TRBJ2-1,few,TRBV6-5,CASSYSLGASSYTPVF,TGTGCCAGCAGTTACTCTTTGGGGGCGTCAAGTTATACTCCAGTCTTC
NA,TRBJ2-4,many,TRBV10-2,CASSDGGGRNIQYF,TGCGCCAGCAGTGATGGCGGGGGCAGGAACATTCAGTACTTC
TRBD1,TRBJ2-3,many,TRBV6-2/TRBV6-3,CASSYTVGQGGTDTQYF,TGTGCCAGCAGTTATACGGTTGGGCAGGGGGGCACAGATACGCAGTATTTT
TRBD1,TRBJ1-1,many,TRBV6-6,CASSYPAGTGSPFF,TGTGCCAGCAGTTACCCGGCCGGGACAGGGAGTCCGTTCTTT
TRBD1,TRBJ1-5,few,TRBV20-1,CSASKRQGSNQPQHF,TGCAGTGCTAGCAAAAGACAGGGGAGCAATCAGCCCCAGCATTTT
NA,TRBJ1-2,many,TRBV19,CASSMEISLTNGYTF,TGTGCCAGTAGTATGGAGATTTCTCTTACCAATGGCTACACCTTC
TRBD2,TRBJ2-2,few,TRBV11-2,CASSDGGTRKSGELFF,TGTGCCAGCTCGGATGGGGGGACTAGGAAGTCCGGGGAGCTGTTTTTT
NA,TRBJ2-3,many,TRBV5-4,CASSLGFGPTDTQYF,TGTGCCAGCAGCTTGGGATTTGGACCCACAGATACGCAGTATTTT
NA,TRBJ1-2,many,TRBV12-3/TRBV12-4,CASKTYVPVGGYTF,TGTGCCAGCAAGACATACGTCCCAGTTGGTGGCTACACCTTC
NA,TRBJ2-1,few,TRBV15,CATSSDNMYEQFF,TGTGCCACCAGCAGCGATAATATGTATGAGCAGTTCTTC
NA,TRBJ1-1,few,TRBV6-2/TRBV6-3,CASRDTRLNTEAFF,TGTGCCAGCCGGGACACACGGCTGAACACTGAAGCTTTCTTT
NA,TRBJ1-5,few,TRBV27,CASSLQGRNQPQHF,TGTGCCAGCAGCTTACAGGGCCGCAATCAGCCCCAGCATTTT
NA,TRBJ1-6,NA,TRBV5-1,CASSLEGSSYNSPLHF,TGCGCCAGCAGCTTGGAAGGGAGCTCCTATAATTCACCCCTCCACTTT
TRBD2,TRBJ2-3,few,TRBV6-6,CASSKNRGGVADTQYF,TGTGCCAGCAGTAAGAACCGGGGGGGCGTGGCAGATACGCAGTATTTT
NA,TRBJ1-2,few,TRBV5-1,CASSLVLGNANYGYTF,TGCGCCAGCAGCTTGGTTCTCGGGAATGCTAACTATGGCTACACCTTC
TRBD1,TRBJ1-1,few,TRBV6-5,CASRGTGVNTEAFF,TGTGCCAGCAGAGGGACAGGGGTAAACACTGAAGCTTTCTTT
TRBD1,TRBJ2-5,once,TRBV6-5,CASSSGTGGSMETRYF,TGTGCCAGCAGTTCCGGGACAGGGGGAAGTATGGAGACCCGGTACTTC
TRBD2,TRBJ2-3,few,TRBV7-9,CASQAGRTDTQYF,TGTGCCAGCCAAGCGGGGCGCACAGATACGCAGTATTTT
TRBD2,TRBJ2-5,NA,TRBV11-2,CASSRPGLQQETQYF,TGTGCCAGCAGCCGTCCGGGACTACAACAAGAGACCCAGTACTTC
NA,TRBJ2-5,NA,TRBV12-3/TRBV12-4,CASSASDLRETQYF,TGTGCCAGCAGTGCATCCGACCTGAGGGAGACCCAGTACTTC
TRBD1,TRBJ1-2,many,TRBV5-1,CASSLLTGIHTGYTF,TGCGCCAGCAGCTTGTTGACAGGGATTCATACGGGCTACACCTTC
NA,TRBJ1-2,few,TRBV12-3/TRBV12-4,CASSFASNYGYTF,TGTGCCAGCAGTTTTGCAAGTAACTATGGCTACACCTTC
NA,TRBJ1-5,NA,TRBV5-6,CASSFREYQPQHF,TGTGCCAGCAGCTTCCGCGAGTATCAGCCCCAGCATTTT
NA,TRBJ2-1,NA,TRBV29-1,CSVESGTSTYNEQFF,TGCAGCGTTGAGAGCGGGACATCTACCTACAATGAGCAGTTCTTC
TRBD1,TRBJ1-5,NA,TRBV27,CASSPGTGVSQPQHF,TGTGCCAGCAGTCCGGGGACAGGGGTAAGTCAGCCCCAGCATTTT
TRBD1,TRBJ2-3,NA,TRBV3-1,CASSQPGQITDTQYF,TGTGCCAGCAGCCAACCGGGACAGATAACAGATACGCAGTATTTT
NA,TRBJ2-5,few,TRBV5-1,CASSLTGRGETQYF,TGCGCCAGCAGCTTGACAGGGCGGGGAGAGACCCAGTACTTC
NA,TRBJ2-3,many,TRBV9,CASSPTWGDTQYF,TGTGCCAGCAGTCCGACTTGGGGAGATACGCAGTATTTT
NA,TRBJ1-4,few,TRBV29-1,CSAGEKKLFF,TGCAGCGCTGGTGAGAAGAAACTGTTTTTT
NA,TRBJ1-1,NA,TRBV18,CASSPSTGFLAERNTEAFF,TGTGCCAGCTCACCTAGTACAGGATTCTTAGCGGAGAGGAACACTGAAGCTTTCTTT
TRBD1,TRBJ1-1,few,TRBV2,CASTLHPGQEATEAFF,TGTGCCAGCACCCTACATCCGGGACAGGAAGCCACTGAAGCTTTCTTT
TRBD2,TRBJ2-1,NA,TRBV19,CASSIVGLAGGPGEQFF,TGTGCCAGTAGTATAGTGGGACTAGCGGGGGGGCCAGGTGAGCAGTTCTTC
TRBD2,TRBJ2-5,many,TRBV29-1,CSVRGGPEETQYF,TGCAGCGTGCGGGGGGGGCCGGAAGAGACCCAGTACTTC
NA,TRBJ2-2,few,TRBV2,CASSENGADTGELFF,TGTGCCAGCAGTGAAAACGGGGCGGACACCGGGGAGCTGTTTTTT
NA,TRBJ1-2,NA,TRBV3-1,CASSHLQGRANYGYTF,TGTGCCAGCAGCCATCTACAGGGAAGGGCTAACTATGGCTACACCTTC
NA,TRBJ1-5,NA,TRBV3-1,CASSQLGTPNQPQHF,TGTGCCAGCAGCCAACTCGGGACCCCCAATCAGCCCCAGCATTTT
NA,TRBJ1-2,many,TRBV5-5,CASSFWGENYGYTF,TGTGCCAGCAGCTTTTGGGGAGAAAACTATGGCTACACCTTC
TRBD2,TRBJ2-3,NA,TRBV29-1,CSSGPGGREDTQYF,TGCAGCTCAGGCCCGGGGGGGAGGGAAGATACGCAGTATTTT
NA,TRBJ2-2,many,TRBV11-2,CASRDVKGQGNTGELFF,TGTGCCAGCAGGGACGTGAAGGGGCAGGGAAACACCGGGGAGCTGTTTTTT
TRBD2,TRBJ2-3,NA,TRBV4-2,CASSQDPRGGGTDTQYF,TGTGCCAGCAGCCAAGATCCCCGCGGGGGTGGCACAGATACGCAGTATTTT
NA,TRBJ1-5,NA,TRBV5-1,CASSLAGTFNQPQHF,TGCGCCAGCAGCTTAGCCGGGACTTTCAATCAGCCCCAGCATTTT
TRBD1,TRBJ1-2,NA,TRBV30,CAWTTTGQGFSGYTF,TGTGCCTGGACCACGACGGGACAGGGTTTCTCTGGCTACACCTTC
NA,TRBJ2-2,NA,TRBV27,CATSHDGIPNTGELFF,TGTGCCACCTCTCACGACGGGATACCGAACACCGGGGAGCTGTTTTTT